This TCR beta chain was sequenced for a study of human T cells and chemical hapten exposure. About the study: From small differences in pooled library volume came most of the variation in per-sample TCR yields. Study-level findings and limits: Alopecia affected the donors, so their immune response may differ from healthy people's.

Time point here: pre-sensitization, week 0. The treatment denotes: therapeutic diphenylcyclopropenone sensitization with weekly scalp DPC. CDR3 length: 14 residues. V lost 2 bases to trimming and J lost 2 bases; unmatched junction nucleotides: 2. The V gene's germline CDR1 is MNHEY and CDR2 SVGAGI. Individual cDNA molecules each carried unique molecular identifiers attached by the library. TCRdb called the RACE reads again in MiXCR, with one record for every CDR3 protein. The sample shows 250,000 to 300,000 distinct CDR3 sequences, 7.5% to 9% of them seen only once. This clonotype was counted between two and nine times. Its antigen is unidentified.

The receptor was derived from a young man with alopecia areata. Some clones in this sample may be carry-over from other donors' samples. J is TRBJ2-7 and V is TRBV6-5, with TRBD1 identical over 8 bases. The sequencing used whole blood, collected in connection with sensitization to the hapten diphenylcyclopropenone (DPC). The CDR3 DNA follows: TGTGCCAGCAGTTACCGGACAGGGCCCTACGAGCAGTACGTC. Amino acids: CASSYRTGPYEQYV.